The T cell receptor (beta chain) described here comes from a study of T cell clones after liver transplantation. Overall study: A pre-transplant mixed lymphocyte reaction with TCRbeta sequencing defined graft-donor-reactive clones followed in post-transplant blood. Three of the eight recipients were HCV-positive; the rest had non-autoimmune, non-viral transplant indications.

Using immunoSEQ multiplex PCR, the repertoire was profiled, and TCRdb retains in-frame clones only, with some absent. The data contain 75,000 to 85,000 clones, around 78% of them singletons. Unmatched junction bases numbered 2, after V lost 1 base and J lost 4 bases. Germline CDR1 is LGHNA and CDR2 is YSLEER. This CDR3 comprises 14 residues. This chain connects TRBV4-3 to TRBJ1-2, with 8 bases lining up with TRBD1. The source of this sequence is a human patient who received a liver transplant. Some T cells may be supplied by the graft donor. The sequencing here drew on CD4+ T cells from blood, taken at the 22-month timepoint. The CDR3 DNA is TGCGCCAGCAGCCAAGTGCAGGGGGCCTATGGCTACACCTTC. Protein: CASSQVQGAYGYTF.